This is a list of T cell receptor beta chains from one sample in a study of T cell responses to AZD1222 COVID-19 vaccine. This table comes from immunoSEQ multiplex PCR, and its TCRdb copy is limited to in-frame clones, with some not included. The table records around 120,000 clones, approximately 93% of them present only once. The source was peripheral blood, collected on day 0 of AZD1222 vaccination. All receptors come from an adult in good health. CDR3s include the opening cysteine and the closing phenylalanine or tryptophan. The D gene is left open where the match is weak. A row's size may be missing; if present it is once, few, many or a size class.

j_call,v_call,d_call,clone_size,cdr3_nt,cdr3_aa
TRBJ2-1,TRBV9,TRBD2,-,TGTGCCAGCAGCCCCCAACGGGAGGATGAGCAGTTCTTC,CASSPQREDEQFF
TRBJ1-4,TRBV2,-,once,TGTGCCAGCAGAGAGGACTATGAAAAACTGTTTTTT,CASREDYEKLFF
TRBJ1-5,TRBV19,-,once,TGTGCCAGTAGTACCCGGGGGCCCCAGCATTTT,CASSTRGPQHF
TRBJ2-1,TRBV6-5,-,-,TGTGCCAGCAGTCTGGCAGGGTCGAATTACAATGAGCAGTTCTTC,CASSLAGSNYNEQFF
TRBJ1-2,TRBV6-6,-,-,TGTGCCAGCAGTTATACTCAGGGGCAGGGGACCAGCTTC,CASSYTQGQGTSF
TRBJ1-2,TRBV29-1,TRBD1,-,TGCAGCGTTGAGAACGACAGGGATGGAGGCTACACCTTC,CSVENDRDGGYTF
TRBJ2-6,TRBV6-5,TRBD2,-,TGTGCCAGCAGACGGGGGGACCCTGGGGCCAACGTCCTGACTTTC,CASRRGDPGANVLTF
TRBJ2-5,TRBV3-1/TRBV3-2,-,-,TGTGCCAGCAGCCAGAGGGGCGGCGAGACCCAGTACTTC,CASSQRGGETQYF
TRBJ2-5,TRBV20-1,TRBD1,-,TGCAGTGCTAGTTTGGACAGGGGATCAGAGACCCAGTACTTC,CSASLDRGSETQYF
TRBJ2-7,TRBV19,-,-,TGTGCCAGTAGACTGGGGCCCGGGCTAGCGTACGAGCAGTACTTC,CASRLGPGLAYEQYF